This T cell receptor beta chain was observed in a study of CD8 T cells in ankylosing spondylitis. TCRdb re-analysed the 5' RACE reads in MiXCR, keeping a single row per CDR3 protein. The repertoire holds 180,000 or so distinct CDR3 sequences, around a tenth seen once, with roughly 29% in the top ten. Study results and caveats: A subset of motif variants has previously been described in the synovial fluid and blood of reactive arthritis.

Many counts were recorded for this clonotype. Its specificity is unknown. The V gene lost 2 bases and the J gene lost 4 bases, with 5 bases spanning the gap. This CDR3 is 12 amino acids long. Germline assignment: CDR1 KGHSH and CDR2 LQKENI. This rearrangement joins TRBV18 to TRBJ1-1; no clear D. The sequence was collected from a male donor with ankylosing spondylitis or in good health (not recorded which). The sequenced sample was blood, either unsorted or a sorted T cell fraction (not recorded which). CDR3 in DNA: TGTGCCAGCTCACCAATCGGCACTGAAGCTTTCTTT. Translation: CASSPIGTEAFF.